This T cell receptor beta chain was captured in a study of blood T cell repertoires in COVID-19. Sequencing was performed with immunoSEQ multiplex PCR; in TCRdb, only in-frame clones are kept and a portion is missing. The sample holds 24,000 or so clones, approximately 86% seen once. Trimming removed 2 bases at V and 1 base at J, with 9 bases between. Germline V gene sequence: CDR1 SGHTA, CDR2 FQGTGA. The CDR3 is made up of 16 amino acids. Sequences were obtained from peripheral blood. This TCR came from a human donor with acute or convalescent COVID-19. The donor label of this sample is uncertain. The J gene is TRBJ2-6, the V gene TRBV7-3; D is ambiguous. CDR3 sequence reads: CASSLYPSSGANVLTF. CDR3 sequence (DNA): TGTGCCAGCAGCTTATATCCCAGTTCTGGGGCCAACGTCCTGACTTTC.